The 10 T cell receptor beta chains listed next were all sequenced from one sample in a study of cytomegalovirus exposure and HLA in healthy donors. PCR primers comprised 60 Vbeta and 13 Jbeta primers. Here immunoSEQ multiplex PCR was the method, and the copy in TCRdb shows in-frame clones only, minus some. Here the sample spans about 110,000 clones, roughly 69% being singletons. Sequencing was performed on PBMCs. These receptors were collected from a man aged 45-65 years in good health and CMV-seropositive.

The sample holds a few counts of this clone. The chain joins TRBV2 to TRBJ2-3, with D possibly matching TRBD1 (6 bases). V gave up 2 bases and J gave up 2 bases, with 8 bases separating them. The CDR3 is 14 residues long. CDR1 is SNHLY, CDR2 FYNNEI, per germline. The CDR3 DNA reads TGTGCCAGCAGTGAAAGGGACATCACAGATACGCAGTATTTT. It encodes CASSERDITDTQYF.

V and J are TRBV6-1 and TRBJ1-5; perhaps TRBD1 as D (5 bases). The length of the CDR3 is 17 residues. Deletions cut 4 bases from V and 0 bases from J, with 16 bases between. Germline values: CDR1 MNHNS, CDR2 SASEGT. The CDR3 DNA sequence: TGTGCCAGCAGTGGAAAGGTGGACACCTATAGCAATCAGCCCCAGCATTTT. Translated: CASSGKVDTYSNQPQHF.

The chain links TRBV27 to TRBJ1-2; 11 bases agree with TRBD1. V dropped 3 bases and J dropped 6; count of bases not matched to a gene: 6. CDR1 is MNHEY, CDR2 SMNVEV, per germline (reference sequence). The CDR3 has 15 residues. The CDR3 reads CASSLTGTGGNGYTF. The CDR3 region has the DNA TGTGCCAGCAGTTTGACCGGGACAGGGGGAAATGGCTACACCTTC.

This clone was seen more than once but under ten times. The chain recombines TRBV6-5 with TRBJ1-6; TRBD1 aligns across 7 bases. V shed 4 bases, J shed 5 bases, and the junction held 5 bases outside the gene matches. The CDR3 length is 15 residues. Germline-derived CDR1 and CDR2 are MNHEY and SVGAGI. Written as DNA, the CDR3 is TGTGCCAGCAGTTCACCGGGACAGAATAATTCACCCCTCCACTTT. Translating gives CASSSPGQNNSPLHF.

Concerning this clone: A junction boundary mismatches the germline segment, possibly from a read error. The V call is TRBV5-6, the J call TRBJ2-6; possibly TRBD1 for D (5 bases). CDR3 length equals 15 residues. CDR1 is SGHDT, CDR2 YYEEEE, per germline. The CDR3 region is CASSRGLSGANGLTF. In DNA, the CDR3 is TGTGCCAGCAGCCGTGGTCTGAGTGGGGCCAACGGCCTGACTTTC.

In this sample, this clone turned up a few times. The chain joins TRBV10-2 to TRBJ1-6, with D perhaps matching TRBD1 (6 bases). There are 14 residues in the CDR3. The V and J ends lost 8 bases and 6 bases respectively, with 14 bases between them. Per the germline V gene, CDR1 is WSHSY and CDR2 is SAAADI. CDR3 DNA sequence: TGCGCCAGCCTTCCGGGACAATCTAATTCACCCCTCCACTTT. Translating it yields CASLPGQSNSPLHF.

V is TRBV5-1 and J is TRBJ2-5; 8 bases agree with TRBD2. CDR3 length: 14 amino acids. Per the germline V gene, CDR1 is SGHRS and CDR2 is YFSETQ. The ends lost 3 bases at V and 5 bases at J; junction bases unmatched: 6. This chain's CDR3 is CASSSSSGGETQYF. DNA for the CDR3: TGCGCCAGCAGCTCGTCATCGGGAGGGGAGACCCAGTACTTC. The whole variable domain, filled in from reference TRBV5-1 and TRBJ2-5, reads KAGVTQTPRYLIKTRGQQVTLSCSPISGHRSVSWYQQTPGQGLQFLFEYFSETQRNKGNFPGRFSGRQFSNSRSEMNVSTLELGDSALYLCASSSSSGGETQYFGPGTRLLVL.

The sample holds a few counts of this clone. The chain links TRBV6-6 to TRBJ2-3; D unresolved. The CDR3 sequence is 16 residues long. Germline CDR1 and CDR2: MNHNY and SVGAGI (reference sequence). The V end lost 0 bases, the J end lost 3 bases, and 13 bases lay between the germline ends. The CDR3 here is CASSYSLVAGTDTQYF. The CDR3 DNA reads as TGTGCCAGCAGTTACTCGTTAGTAGCTGGTACAGATACGCAGTATTTT.

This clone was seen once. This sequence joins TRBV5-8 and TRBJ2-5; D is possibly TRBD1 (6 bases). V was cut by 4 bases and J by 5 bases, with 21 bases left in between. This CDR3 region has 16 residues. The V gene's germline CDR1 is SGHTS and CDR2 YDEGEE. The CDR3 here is CASSPGQLSFTETQYF. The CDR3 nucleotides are TGTGCCAGCAGCCCCGGACAGTTGTCGTTTACGGAGACCCAGTACTTC.

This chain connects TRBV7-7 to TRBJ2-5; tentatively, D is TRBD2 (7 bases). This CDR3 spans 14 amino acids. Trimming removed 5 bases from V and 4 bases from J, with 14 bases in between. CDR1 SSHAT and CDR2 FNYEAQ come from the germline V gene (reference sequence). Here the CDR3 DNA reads TGTGCCAGCAGCCCCGGGGGGCAAGCAGAGACCCAGTACTTC. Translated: CASSPGGQAETQYF. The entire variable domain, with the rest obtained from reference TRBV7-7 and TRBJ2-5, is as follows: GAGVSQSPRYKVTKRGQDVTLRCDPISSHATLYWYQQALGQGPEFLTYFNYEAQPDKSGLPSDRFSAERPEGSISTLTIQRTEQRDSAMYRCASSPGGQAETQYFGPGTRLLVL.